These T cell receptor beta chains were read from a single sample in a study of T-cell reconstitution after alpha-beta-depleted transplantation in children. TCRdb reprocessed the PCR reads via MiXCR and lists one record per CDR3 protein. The sample holds about 540,000 distinct CDR3 sequences, 18% seen once. The sample here was PBMCs from the stem cell graft donor, taken from the stem cell graft. The source of these receptors is a human donor who donated a stem cell graft to a child with acute lymphoblastic leukemia. CDR3s include the opening cysteine and the closing phenylalanine or tryptophan. The D gene is left open where the match is weak. Only some rows state a clone size, as once, few, many or a class for expanded clones.

V gene	D gene	J gene	clone size	CDR3 DNA	CDR3 protein
TRBV27	NA	TRBJ1-1	NA	TGTGCCAGCAGTTTTGTGGGGAACACTGAAGCTTTCTTT	CASSFVGNTEAFF
TRBV5-1	NA	TRBJ2-3	NA	TGCGCCAGCAGCTCCCCGTTCGGGCTTACGCAGTATTTT	CASSSPFGLTQYF
TRBV29-1	NA	TRBJ1-1	few	TGCAGCGTTGAAGAGGCAGGCTTATGGGCTTTCTTT	CSVEEAGLWAFF
TRBV11-2	TRBD2	TRBJ2-3	NA	TGTGCCAGCAGCTTAACTAGCGCCACAGATACGCAGTATTTT	CASSLTSATDTQYF
TRBV7-9	NA	TRBJ2-7	few	TGTGCCAGCAGCATAGTTGGGGTCTCCTACGAGCAGTACTTC	CASSIVGVSYEQYF
TRBV12-3/TRBV12-4	NA	TRBJ1-2	NA	TGTGCCAGCAGTAGTCATGGCTACACCTTC	CASSSHGYTF
TRBV27	TRBD2	TRBJ2-7	NA	TGTGCCAGCTCGGGGGGACGCACACCCTACGAGCAGTACTTC	CASSGGRTPYEQYF
TRBV10-3	NA	TRBJ2-7	few	TGTGCCATCAGCCCCGGGACGGGCGGCTACGAGCAGTACTTC	CAISPGTGGYEQYF
TRBV7-3	NA	TRBJ1-6	NA	TGTGCCAGCAGCTCCTCGGGGGGGCCTAATTCACCCCTCCACTTT	CASSSSGGPNSPLHF
TRBV12-3/TRBV12-4	NA	TRBJ2-7	few	TGTGCCAGCAGTTTAGGAATATGGTCCTACGAGCAGTACTTC	CASSLGIWSYEQYF
TRBV18	NA	TRBJ2-1	few	TGTGCCAGCTCCCTCCCCGGACGGACCAATGAGCAGTTCTTC	CASSLPGRTNEQFF
TRBV5-1	NA	TRBJ1-3	many	TGCGCCAGCAGCCGACCCGACAGGAATCGAAACACCATATATTTT	CASSRPDRNRNTIYF
TRBV7-9	NA	TRBJ1-4	few	TGTGCCAGCAGCCCGCCTTACCAGGATAATGAAAAACTGTTTTTT	CASSPPYQDNEKLFF
TRBV7-9	TRBD1	TRBJ2-4	NA	TGTGCCAGCAGCTTAGGGTCGACAGGGCTGGACATTCAGTACTTC	CASSLGSTGLDIQYF
TRBV12-3/TRBV12-4	NA	TRBJ2-2	NA	TGTGCCAGCAGTTTGGTAACGGCCACCGGGGAGCTGTTTTTT	CASSLVTATGELFF
TRBV28	NA	TRBJ2-7	few	TGTGCCAGCAGTCGGCGGGGGCTGGACGAGCAGTACTTC	CASSRRGLDEQYF
TRBV5-6	NA	TRBJ1-5	NA	TGTGCCAGCAGCTTGCGGTGCTATAGCAATCAGCCCCAGCATTTT	CASSLRCYSNQPQHF
TRBV12-3/TRBV12-4	NA	TRBJ1-1	NA	TGTGCCAGCAGTAGGGTGGAGACTGAAGCTTTCTTT	CASSRVETEAFF
TRBV9	TRBD1	TRBJ2-1	NA	TGTGCCAGCAGCGCAACAGGGGGCAATGAGCAGTTCTTC	CASSATGGNEQFF
TRBV4-1	NA	TRBJ1-2	NA	TGCGCCAGCAGCCAAGCGATTGGCCATGGCTACACCTTC	CASSQAIGHGYTF
TRBV10-3	TRBD1	TRBJ1-2	few	TGTGCCATCAGTGAGTCCTGGACAGGGAACTATGGCTACACCTTC	CAISESWTGNYGYTF
TRBV4-1	TRBD1	TRBJ2-7	NA	TGCGCCAGCAGCCACCTCAACAGGGGGAGATCCTACGAGCAGTACTTC	CASSHLNRGRSYEQYF
TRBV5-1	NA	TRBJ2-3	few	TGCGCCAGCAGCTTACACTCGGATACGCAGTATTTT	CASSLHSDTQYF
TRBV12-3/TRBV12-4	NA	TRBJ2-7	NA	TGTGCCAGCAGTTTAGAGTGGTCGTCAAACAGGGCGGTGGACGAGCAGTACTTC	CASSLEWSSNRAVDEQYF
TRBV6-5	NA	TRBJ2-6	few	TGTGCCAGCAGTTATGGAAGCTCTGGGGCCAACGTCCTGACTTTC	CASSYGSSGANVLTF
TRBV5-5	TRBD1	TRBJ1-4	few	TGTGCCAGCACCTTGGGGGACAGTAATGAAAAACTGTTTTTT	CASTLGDSNEKLFF
TRBV9	TRBD1	TRBJ2-1	few	TGTGCCAGCAGCGTCGAAGACAGGGCCCACAATGAGCAGTTCTTC	CASSVEDRAHNEQFF
TRBV4-2	TRBD1	TRBJ1-2	many	TGTGCCAGCAGCCAGGGGGGACAGGACTATGGCTACACCTTC	CASSQGGQDYGYTF
TRBV20-1	NA	TRBJ2-5	NA	TGCAGTGCTAGAGAAGGGCGGTGGAGGGAGACCCAGTACTTC	CSAREGRWRETQYF
TRBV18	TRBD1	TRBJ2-5	NA	TGTGCCAGCTCCCTCGACAGGGTCAGGGAGACCCAGTACTTC	CASSLDRVRETQYF
TRBV5-6	NA	TRBJ2-7	few	TGTGCCAGCAGCTCAGGGTCAGCTCACGAGCAGTACTTC	CASSSGSAHEQYF
TRBV19	NA	TRBJ2-2	few	TGTGCCAGTAGTATAGATCTTGGCGGGGAGCTGTTTTTT	CASSIDLGGELFF
TRBV5-1	NA	TRBJ1-2	few	TGCGCCAGCAGCTTGGCCAGGGACTATGGCTACACCTTC	CASSLARDYGYTF
TRBV6-5	NA	TRBJ1-2	few	TGTGCCAGCAGTTACTCGGGAGGAGAGTCTTCCGGCTACACCTTC	CASSYSGGESSGYTF
TRBV5-5	TRBD1	TRBJ2-3	few	TGTGCCAGCAGCCCCTACCCCACAGGGGGCCTAGATACGCAGTATTTT	CASSPYPTGGLDTQYF
TRBV12-3/TRBV12-4	NA	TRBJ2-7	NA	TGTGCCAGCAGTTGGGGACGACCAGCCTTCTACGAGCAGTACTTC	CASSWGRPAFYEQYF
TRBV15	TRBD1	TRBJ1-5	NA	TGTGCCACCAGTTACAGGGGCCCCAATCAGCCCCAGCATTTT	CATSYRGPNQPQHF
TRBV5-1	NA	TRBJ2-7	few	TGCGCCAGCAGGCTGACTCCTCCCTACGAGCAGTACTTC	CASRLTPPYEQYF
TRBV6-1	NA	TRBJ2-7	NA	TGTGCCAGCAGTGACCCTCGACCCGGATCGAACTTC	CASSDPRPGSNF
TRBV7-2	NA	TRBJ2-1	few	TGTGCCAGCGCGTGGTACAATGAGCAGTTCTTC	CASAWYNEQFF
TRBV5-1	TRBD1	TRBJ2-7	NA	TGCGCCAGCAGCTCGGGGACAGGGGCGGCATACGAGCAGTACTTC	CASSSGTGAAYEQYF
TRBV29-1	NA	TRBJ1-1	NA	TGCAGCGTTGAATTGGGAGAGAACACTGAAGCTTTCTTT	CSVELGENTEAFF
TRBV20-1	NA	TRBJ1-5	NA	TGCAGTGCTAGCAGATTTAGCAATCAGCCCCAGCATTTT	CSASRFSNQPQHF
TRBV10-3	NA	TRBJ2-7	few	TGTGCCATCAGTGAGTCGATCGGTGCTATGCAGTACTTC	CAISESIGAMQYF
TRBV6-5	TRBD2	TRBJ2-1	few	TGTGCCAGCAGTTACTCGATAAGAAGGACGGCTAGCGGGAGCAATGAGCAGTTCTTC	CASSYSIRRTASGSNEQFF
TRBV7-6	NA	TRBJ2-7	NA	TGTGCCAGCAGCCTAGGGACTTGGGGGGAGCAGTACTTC	CASSLGTWGEQYF
TRBV19	TRBD1	TRBJ2-5	NA	TGTGCCAGTAGTATTACGGACAGGGTAGAGACCCAGTACTTC	CASSITDRVETQYF
TRBV3-1	NA	TRBJ2-7	NA	TGTGCCAGCAGCCAAGCTACCCCGGGATACGAGCAGTACTTC	CASSQATPGYEQYF
TRBV6-5	NA	TRBJ2-7	NA	TGTGCCAGCAGTTACTCCGGGAGACACGAGCAGTACTTC	CASSYSGRHEQYF